A selection of T cell receptor beta chains follows, all from one sample in a study of shared clonotypes between healthy human individuals. Method: immunoSEQ multiplex PCR; TCRdb's copy keeps in-frame clones and lacks some. The profile shows about 2.4 million clones, 90% to 95% of them singletons. The sequenced material came from naive CD4+ T cells sorted from blood. The receptors derive from a young man in good health. Each CDR3 is given without its conserved first and last residue. The size of a clone is reported for some rows only, either as once, few or many, or as a class for expanded clones.

V,size,J,CDR3
TRBV5-4,NA,TRBJ2-7,ASSPPGTSLYEQY
TRBV25-1,NA,TRBJ1-1,ASSVERRAF
TRBV7-3,NA,TRBJ1-1,ASSLGQGNTEAF
TRBV6-5,NA,TRBJ2-7,ASRGLAGGPYEQY
TRBV7-9,NA,TRBJ1-4,ASSPSRTGGEKLF
TRBV11-2,NA,TRBJ1-6,ASSLVGRVNSPLH
TRBV19,NA,TRBJ1-1,ASSPSGGSGTAF
TRBV10-3,NA,TRBJ1-1,AATGLNTEAF
TRBV12-5,NA,TRBJ2-1,ASGLLSGAGGNEQF
TRBV30,few,TRBJ1-6,AWAATGSPLH
TRBV7-3,NA,TRBJ2-2,ASSRRGLNTGELF
TRBV7-9,once,TRBJ1-2,ASSGQGDYGYT
TRBV7-2,NA,TRBJ2-5,ASSLVSGGIAETQY
TRBV6-1,NA,TRBJ1-2,ASRALSTGGTGYT
TRBV29-1,NA,TRBJ2-7,SVATGKGYEQY
TRBV30,NA,TRBJ2-1,AFQRGRNEQF
TRBV5-3,NA,TRBJ1-2,ARSTGLHRLLCGYT
TRBV5-6,NA,TRBJ2-1,ASSHSGTIYNEQF
TRBV5-1,NA,TRBJ2-7,ASSFAGGAYEQY
TRBV6-1,once,TRBJ1-5,ASSGDRVRNQPQH
TRBV6-1,NA,TRBJ2-5,ASSTGLAETQY
TRBV18,NA,TRBJ1-5,ASSPNSGGGNQPQH
TRBV6-1,NA,TRBJ2-5,ASSGRDPKETQY
TRBV2,NA,TRBJ1-4,ASSDRGQTNEKLF
TRBV27,NA,TRBJ2-5,ASSSLEGGWETQY
TRBV10-1,NA,TRBJ2-1,ASSPGLAGHNEQF
TRBV4-3,NA,TRBJ2-5,ASSRTGGGTQY
TRBV4-1,NA,NA,ASSLGPSEAYEQY
TRBV7-2,NA,TRBJ1-5,ASSPLPGARNQPQH
TRBV6-6,once,TRBJ1-5,AGNRDSNQPQH
TRBV6-1,NA,TRBJ2-7,ASSEESIGSYEQY
TRBV7-2,NA,TRBJ1-1,ASSLDRGGLAF